This TCR beta chain was recorded in a study of neurological immune-mediated disorders. Study observations and caveats: The most TCR clonal expansion was seen in HTLV-1-associated myelopathy, whereas the least was seen in multiple sclerosis, below the level in healthy controls.

This clonotype has at least ten counts. Its antigen is undetermined. TCRdb recomputed calls from the 5' RACE reads with MiXCR, one row per CDR3 protein. The sample yields over 50,000 distinct CDR3 sequences, 3% to 3.5% seen once. Trimming took off 1 base at V and 6 bases at J, with 13 bases between the two ends. This CDR3 has 16 amino acids. Specimen: PBMCs. The clonotype comes from a man between 40 and 49 years old with multiple sclerosis. The chain uses TRBV12-3 or TRBV12-4 and TRBJ1-6; D is unclear. The CDR3 is CASSLGAFRSNSPLHF. CDR3 in DNA: TGTGCCAGCAGTTTAGGGGCCTTCCGAAGTAATTCACCCCTCCACTTT.